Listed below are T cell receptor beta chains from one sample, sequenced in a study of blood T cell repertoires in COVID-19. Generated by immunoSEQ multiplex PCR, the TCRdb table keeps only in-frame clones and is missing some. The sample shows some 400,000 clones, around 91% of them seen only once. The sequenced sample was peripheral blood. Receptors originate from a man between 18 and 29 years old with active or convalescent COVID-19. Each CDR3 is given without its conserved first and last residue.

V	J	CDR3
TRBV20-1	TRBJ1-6	SASGTNTNNSPLH
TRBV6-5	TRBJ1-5	ASSSTATGVFQPQH
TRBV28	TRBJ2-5	ASSLPLATQY
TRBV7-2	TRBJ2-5	ASSRQETQY
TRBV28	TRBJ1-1	ASSLRVTEAF
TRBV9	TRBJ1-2	ASSGIGTPGGYT
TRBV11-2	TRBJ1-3	ASSPLAQGPTSGNTIY
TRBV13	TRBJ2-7	ASSLDGQGLEQY
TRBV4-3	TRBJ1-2	ASSHTGQGRGSYGYT
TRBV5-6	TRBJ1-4	ASSLGPGVTNEKLF
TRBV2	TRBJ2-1	ASKREGGYNEQF
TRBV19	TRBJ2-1	ASSIGDRGYNEQF
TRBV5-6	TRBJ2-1	ASSLLAGGTGEQF
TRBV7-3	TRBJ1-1	ASSSQGYTEAF
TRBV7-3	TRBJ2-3	ASSLALRTDTQY
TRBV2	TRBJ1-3	ASSESTGSGNTIY
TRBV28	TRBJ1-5	ASSFPYQPQH
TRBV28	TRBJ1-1	ASSFYGTGLWGAEAF
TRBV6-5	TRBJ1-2	ASNTGALGGYT
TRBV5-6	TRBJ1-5	ASSPDRGLGPQH
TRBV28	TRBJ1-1	ATLRTLRAAEAF
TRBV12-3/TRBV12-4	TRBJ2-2	ASRTEETGELF
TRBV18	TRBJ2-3	ASSPPIQGNTDTQY
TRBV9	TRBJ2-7	ASSPPRGAPYEQY
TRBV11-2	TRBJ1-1	ASSWDRDTEAF
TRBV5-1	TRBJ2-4	ASSLVPGQMENIQY
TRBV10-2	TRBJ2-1	ASRGLVPTGYNEQF
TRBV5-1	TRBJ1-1	ASMGVFPGTEAF
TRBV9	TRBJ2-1	ASRRDGSSYNEQF
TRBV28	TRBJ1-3	ASSPHTGTAASGNTIY
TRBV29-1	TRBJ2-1	SVEASYNEQF
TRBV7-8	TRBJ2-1	ASSDQGLAIAMNEQF